This T cell receptor beta chain originates from a study of response to subunit inactivated influenza vaccine. Study-wide results and caveats: The authors suggested that few new T cells are recruited per seasonal influenza vaccination.

TCRdb re-called the RT-PCR reads with MiXCR, one entry per CDR3 protein. There are 500,000 or so distinct CDR3 sequences in the sample; roughly 11% occur only once, and less than 15% lies in the top ten. Details on this clonotype: The antigen remains undetermined.

The sequencing used PBMCs from blood, collected roughly 48 days after vaccination. The receptor comes from a man between 50 and 59 years old who received an inactivated influenza vaccine.

CDR3 protein: CASSVANGLLYGYTF. CDR3 bases: TGTGCCAGCAGCGTAGCTAACGGTCTTCTTTATGGCTACACCTTC. The J gene is TRBJ1-2, the V gene TRBV9; D is undetermined. Trimming removed 0 bases from V and 5 bases from J, with 14 bases in between. Germline loops: CDR1 SGDLS, CDR2 YYNGEE. CDR3 length: 15 residues.